This entry lists 26 T cell receptor beta chains sequenced from one sample in a study of cytomegalovirus exposure and HLA in healthy donors. PCR amplification relied on 60 Vbeta primers (plus 13 Jbeta primers). TCRdb's copy holds only in-frame clones and misses some; the assay was immunoSEQ multiplex PCR. The data hold over 150,000 clones, with nearly 80% observed a single time. Specimen: PBMCs. These TCRs come from a man between 18 and 35 years old in good health and CMV-seropositive.

J is TRBJ2-3 and V is TRBV6-1; tentative D call: TRBD2 (6 bases). The CDR3 extends over 12 amino acids. Germline-derived CDR1 and CDR2 are MNHNS and SASEGT. V was shortened by 8 bases and J by 9 bases, with 15 bases between the two germline ends. CDR3 sequence reads: CASGRDFLTQYF. The CDR3 region has the DNA TGTGCCAGCGGAAGGGACTTCCTAACGCAGTATTTT.

This chain uses TRBV18 with TRBJ1-2; a possible D gene is TRBD1 (6 bases). With 2 bases removed from V and 4 bases from J, the gap between germline ends came to 11 bases. CDR3 length equals 14 residues. Germline V gene sequence: CDR1 KGHSH, CDR2 LQKENI. CDR3 protein: CASSPGQTLYGYTF. CDR3 coding DNA: TGTGCCAGCTCACCAGGACAGACTCTCTATGGCTACACCTTC.

The CDR3 DNA is TGTGCCAGCAGCGTAGTAGGACAGGGAGCAGATACGCAGTATTTT. Its protein product is CASSVVGQGADTQYF. V is TRBV9 and J is TRBJ2-3, with 8 nucleotides matching TRBD1. Germline CDR1 is SGDLS and CDR2 is YYNGEE. V was pared by 0 bases and J by 4 bases, with 4 bases of the junction left unmatched. CDR3 size: 15 residues.

The chain employs TRBV4-1 and TRBJ2-5; the D is unclear. Trimming removed 1 base from V and 2 bases from J, with 5 bases in between. This CDR3 is built from 13 residues. Per the germline V gene, CDR1 is MGHRA and CDR2 is YSYEKL. This CDR3 reads CASSQVEQETQYF. The CDR3 nucleotides read TGCGCCAGCAGCCAAGTAGAGCAAGAGACCCAGTACTTC.

The genes are TRBV10-3 and TRBJ1-1; D might be TRBD1 (6 bases). Germline CDR1 and CDR2: ENHRY and SYGVKD. This CDR3 is built from 13 residues. V was pared by 5 bases and J by 1 base, with 8 bases between. The CDR3 region has the DNA TGTGCCATCAGTTCACAGGGGAACACTGAAGCTTTCTTT. Its translation: CAISSQGNTEAFF.

This sequence joins TRBV12-5 and TRBJ1-1; 9 bases map to TRBD1. There are 17 residues in the CDR3. CDR1 and CDR2 (germline): LGHNT, FRNRAP. The V gene end was trimmed by 4 bases and the J gene end by 3 bases; junction bases not matched to a gene: 12. CDR3 protein: CASGSALNRGQDTEAFF. Written as DNA, the CDR3 is TGTGCTAGTGGTTCAGCTCTTAACAGGGGGCAAGACACTGAAGCTTTCTTT.

This sequence joins TRBV27 and TRBJ2-1; the match to TRBD2 covers 8 bases. This CDR3 comprises 14 residues. Trimming at V came to 6 bases and at J to 8 bases, leaving 9 bases not matched to a gene. Germline V gene lookup returns CDR1 MNHEY and CDR2 SMNVEV (reference sequence). The DNA of the CDR3 is TGTGCCAGCAGGTGGAGCGGGAGTCGGGATGAGCAGTTCTTC. Protein: CASRWSGSRDEQFF.

This clone has only one observation. The chain combines TRBV10-2 with TRBJ2-7, with 7 positions matching TRBD1. V lost 11 bases and J lost 4; bases outside the gene matches: 11. The CDR3 extends over 13 amino acids. Germline-derived CDR1 and CDR2 are WSHSY and SAAADI. DNA of the CDR3: TGCGCCTCCTCCCGGGACAGACTGTACGAGCAGTACTTC. Protein: CASSRDRLYEQYF.

The CDR3 protein is CASSHVVRGEETQYF. The CDR3, as DNA: TGTGCCAGCAGCCATGTCGTTCGGGGAGAAGAGACCCAGTACTTC. The gene calls are TRBV4-2 and TRBJ2-5; tentatively, D is TRBD2 (5 bases). V gave up 3 bases and J gave up 3 bases, with 14 bases separating them. This CDR3 contains 15 residues. Germline CDR1 reads LGHNA; CDR2 reads YNFKEQ.

This clone was seen a handful of times. The chain uses TRBV13 and TRBJ2-7, with a possible D match to TRBD2 (5 bases). Trimming shortened V by 3 bases and J by 0 bases, and 15 bases separated the two germline ends. Germline CDR1 PRHDT, CDR2 FYEKMQ (reference sequence). The CDR3 length is 16 residues. The CDR3: CASSFGVARPSYEQYF. For the CDR3, the DNA is TGTGCCAGCAGCTTCGGGGTAGCCCGACCCTCCTACGAGCAGTACTTC.

The chain carries TRBV4-1 and TRBJ2-7; possible D gene TRBD1, 6 bases. Germline V lookup: CDR1 MGHRA, CDR2 YSYEKL. The CDR3 sequence is 13 residues long. V was shortened by 2 bases and J by 3 bases, with 8 bases between the two germline ends. CDR3 DNA: TGCGCCAGCAGCCAATCGACAGGCTACGAGCAGTACTTC. Translation gives CASSQSTGYEQYF.

V usage is TRBV4-1 and J usage is TRBJ2-2; the match to TRBD2 covers 9 bases. This CDR3 is built from 18 residues. The germline gives CDR1 MGHRA, CDR2 YSYEKL. Losses at the gene ends were 0 bases for V and 1 base for J; bases not matched to a gene: 6. The DNA of the CDR3 is TGCGCCAGCAGCCAAGAGGGTACTAGCGGGTGGAACACCGGGGAGCTGTTTTTT. Encoded protein: CASSQEGTSGWNTGELFF.

The V and J genes are TRBV11-2 and TRBJ1-1; D unresolved. Looked up from germline, CDR1 is SGHAT and CDR2 is FQNNGV. V was shortened by 2 bases and J by 0 bases, with 13 bases between the two germline ends. This CDR3 comprises 16 residues. The CDR3 sequence: CASSLIGTEMNTEAFF. The CDR3 nucleotides read TGTGCCAGCAGCTTAATAGGCACAGAGATGAACACTGAAGCTTTCTTT.

The rearrangement links TRBV29-1 to TRBJ2-3; D perhaps matches TRBD1 (5 bases). Germline assignment: CDR1 SQVTM and CDR2 ANQGSEA. The CDR3 spans 13 residues. V shed 1 base and J shed 2 bases, with 7 bases lying between them. CDR3 in amino acids: CSVEVDITDTQYF. CDR3 nucleotides: TGCAGCGTTGAAGTGGACATCACAGATACGCAGTATTTT.

The sample holds a few counts of this clone. The chain joins TRBV6-5 to TRBJ2-1, with D perhaps matching TRBD2 (5 bases). This CDR3 spans 14 amino acids. Trimming pared 5 bases from V and 8 bases from J, leaving 16 bases between. Germline V lookup: CDR1 MNHEY, CDR2 SVGAGI. The CDR3 region is CASSRLEGGHEQFF. The CDR3 coding sequence is TGTGCCAGCAGTAGACTTGAGGGTGGGCATGAGCAGTTCTTC.

V gene TRBV9 combines with J gene TRBJ2-1, with TRBD2 matching over 8 bases. Germline values: CDR1 SGDLS, CDR2 YYNGEE. This CDR3 comprises 17 residues. V shed 0 bases and J 6 bases; nucleotides not matched to a gene: 11. In DNA, the CDR3 is TGTGCCAGCAGCGTAGATGGGGCTAGCGGGCTATTCAATGAGCAGTTCTTC. Translating gives CASSVDGASGLFNEQFF.

The rearrangement joins TRBV6-6 to TRBJ2-3; 9 bases map to TRBD2. V shed 3 bases, J shed 12 bases, and the junction held 7 bases outside the gene matches. The CDR3 length is 13 residues. Germline CDR1 reads MNHNY; CDR2 reads SVGAGI (reference sequence). The CDR3 nucleotides read TGTGCCAGCAGTTATGCTAGCGGGGTCTGCCAGTATTTT. Its protein product is CASSYASGVCQYF.

The gene calls are TRBV27 and TRBJ1-4; 7 bases are shared with TRBD1. Germline CDR1 and CDR2: MNHEY and SMNVEV (reference sequence). Trimming cost V 8 bases and J 11 bases; bases outside gene matches: 11. CDR3 length: 13 amino acids. The CDR3 region has the DNA TGTGCCAGCTCGGACAGGATAATGACCAAACTGTTTTTT. Protein product: CASSDRIMTKLFF.

This clone showed up just a few times. This sequence joins TRBV6-5 and TRBJ1-2; 7 bases fit TRBD1. The germline CDR1 and CDR2 sequences are MNHEY and SVGAGI. V trimming: 6 bases; J trimming: 8 bases; junction bases outside the gene matches: 6. The CDR3 spans 12 residues. The CDR3 region is CASRRGPEGYTF. The DNA of the CDR3 is TGTGCCAGCAGGAGGGGGCCGGAGGGCTACACCTTC.

This sequence joins TRBV29-1 and TRBJ1-3; 7 bases line up with TRBD1. Trimming removed 3 bases from V and 1 base from J; junction bases left unmatched: 3. The CDR3 runs 14 residues. Germline CDR1 and CDR2: SQVTM and ANQGSEA. CDR3 DNA sequence: TGCAGCGTTGACCCGACAGGGTCTGGAAACACCATATATTTT. Encoded protein: CSVDPTGSGNTIYF.

V is TRBV6-5 and J is TRBJ2-7; tentative D call: TRBD2 (6 bases). This CDR3 comprises 15 residues. Looked up from germline, CDR1 is MNHEY and CDR2 is SVGAGI. The V gene lost 7 bases and the J gene lost 3 bases, with 19 bases spanning the gap. The CDR3, as DNA: TGTGCCAGCAAGGGCGACTTGACTAGTAACTACGAGCAGTACTTC. It codes for CASKGDLTSNYEQYF.

V gene TRBV29-1 combines with J gene TRBJ2-1; TRBD2 aligns across 10 bases. Trimming took 7 bases from V and 2 from J; bases not matched to a gene: 5. The CDR3 spans 14 residues. CDR1 is SQVTM, CDR2 ANQGSEA, per germline. CDR3 coding DNA: TGCAGCGGTACTAGCGGGGCCGCCTACAATGAGCAGTTCTTC. As protein: CSGTSGAAYNEQFF.

The genes are TRBV19 and TRBJ2-7, with 7 bases fitting TRBD1. Germline V CDR1 and CDR2: LNHDA, SQIVND (reference sequence). V shed 5 bases, J shed 3 bases, and the junction held 7 bases outside the gene matches. This CDR3 region has 14 residues. DNA for the CDR3: TGTGCCAGTAGTCTCCGGGACAGTTTCTACGAGCAGTACTTC. Its protein is CASSLRDSFYEQYF.

The CDR3 spells CASSLGQVRTQYF. CDR3 in DNA: TGTGCCAGCAGCTTAGGCCAGGTCCGGACCCAGTACTTC. V and J are TRBV5-6 and TRBJ2-5, with D hard to call. CDR3 length: 13 amino acids. The germline gives CDR1 SGHDT, CDR2 YYEEEE. V lost 2 bases and J lost 7, with 12 bases in between. Full variable domain (rest looked up from reference TRBV5-6 and TRBJ2-5): DAGVTQSPTHLIKTRGQQVTLRCSPKSGHDTVSWYQQALGQGPQFIFQYYEEEERQRGNFPDRFSGHQFPNYSSELNVNALLLGDSALYLCASSLGQVRTQYFGPGTRLLVL.

This chain joins TRBV7-8 and TRBJ1-1; D may be TRBD1 (6 bases). Germline-derived CDR1 and CDR2 are SGHVS and FQNEAQ. V shed 2 bases and J shed 4 bases, with 8 bases lying between them. The CDR3 spans 13 residues. The CDR3 nucleotides are TGTGCCAGCAGCTTACAGGGGAGCACTGAAGCTTTCTTT. Protein product: CASSLQGSTEAFF.

The chain employs TRBV7-9 and TRBJ1-1; D is uncertain. V gave up 5 bases and J gave up 1 base, with 11 bases separating them. Germline V gene lookup returns CDR1 SEHNR and CDR2 FQNEAQ (reference sequence). The CDR3 loop spans 14 amino acids. CDR3 in DNA: TGTGCCAGCAGCCTCAAAGGAGGGAACACTGAAGCTTTCTTT. Encoded protein: CASSLKGGNTEAFF.